The 26 T cell receptor beta chains reported below all come from one sample, sequenced in a study of shared clonotypes between healthy human individuals. The protocol was immunoSEQ multiplex PCR, while the TCRdb copy is restricted to in-frame clones and leaves out a portion. The sample consists of over 2 million clones, 90% to 95% of them appearing once. Sequenced material: naive CD4+ T cells sorted from blood. The subset was: CD45RA+ positively selected. These receptors were taken from a man younger than 30 in good health.

This clone was seen only once. As DNA, the CDR3 is TGTGCCTGGAACAGGGACGATCAGCCCCAGCATTTT. The encoded protein is CAWNRDDQPQHF. The chain has TRBV30 and TRBJ1-5; a possible D gene is TRBD1 (6 bases). The CDR3 consists of 12 residues. V was clipped by 4 bases and J by 5 bases, with 9 bases between them. Looked up from germline, CDR1 is GTSNPN and CDR2 is SVGIG (reference sequence).

V is TRBV5-4 and J is TRBJ1-5; possible D gene TRBD1, 5 bases. Germline-derived CDR1 and CDR2 are SGHNT and YYREEE (reference sequence). Trimming took 4 bases from V and 4 from J, leaving 15 bases between them. The CDR3 is 15 residues long. CDR3 residues: CASSTNGAVNQPQHF. The CDR3 DNA is TGTGCCAGCAGCACCAACGGGGCGGTAAATCAGCCCCAGCATTTT.

The rearrangement uses TRBV30 and TRBJ1-2; the match to TRBD1 covers 9 bases. Trimming removed 4 bases from V and 3 bases from J; junction bases left unmatched: 6. This CDR3 has 14 residues. Germline V gene sequence: CDR1 GTSNPN, CDR2 SVGIG (reference sequence). CDR3 nucleotides: TGTGCCTGGAACCGGGACAGGGCGGACTATGGCTACACCTTC. It yields the protein CAWNRDRADYGYTF.

The chain carries TRBV4-1 and TRBJ1-2; D unclear. The germline V gene has CDR1 MGHRA and CDR2 YSYEKL. This CDR3 contains 16 residues. The V end was cut by 1 base, the J end by 2 bases, with 14 bases between. The DNA for the CDR3 is TGCGCCAGCAGCCAAGGAGGAAATAGACCCAACTATGGCTACACCTTC. Amino acids: CASSQGGNRPNYGYTF.

This sequence joins TRBV18 and TRBJ2-1; 7 bases fit TRBD1. This CDR3 contains 16 residues. The V and J ends lost 4 bases and 4 bases, in that order; junction bases with no gene match: 10. In germline, CDR1 is KGHSH, CDR2 LQKENI. The DNA for the CDR3 is TGTGCCAGCTCACAAGCTGGGCAGGGGGTTTACAATGAGCAGTTCTTC. Its translation is CASSQAGQGVYNEQFF.

The V and J genes are TRBV7-6 and TRBJ2-2, with 8 bases aligning to TRBD1. In germline, CDR1 is SGHVS, CDR2 FNYEAQ. After removal of 3 bases from V and 6 bases from J, the junction contained 6 bases not matched to a gene. This CDR3 contains 15 residues. The CDR3 here is CASSFGQGASGELFF. The CDR3 nucleotides read TGTGCCAGCAGCTTTGGACAGGGAGCTTCCGGGGAGCTGTTTTTT.

The rearrangement uses TRBV5-1 and TRBJ2-7; D is possibly TRBD2 (7 bases). The CDR3 runs to 14 residues. Deletions cut 4 bases from V and 4 bases from J, with 15 bases between. The V gene's germline CDR1 is SGHRS and CDR2 YFSETQ. CDR3 region: CASSTTGGEYEQYF. The CDR3 nucleotides are TGCGCCAGCAGCACTACGGGGGGCGAATACGAGCAGTACTTC.

The J gene is TRBJ2-7, the V gene TRBV10-1, with unresolved D. V shed 2 bases and J shed 7 bases, with 12 bases lying between them. CDR3 length: 13 residues. CDR1 is WNHNN, CDR2 SYGVQD, per germline (reference sequence). The DNA for the CDR3 is TGCGCCAGCAGTGAGAACTTAGCTGGAGAGCAGTACTTC. Encoded protein: CASSENLAGEQYF.

V is TRBV5-5 and J is TRBJ2-7; possible D gene TRBD1, 5 bases. The CDR3 extends over 15 amino acids. The germline CDR1 and CDR2 sequences are SGHKS and YYEKEE (reference sequence). The germline V and J ends were trimmed by 0 bases and 0 bases, with 10 bases remaining between them. The CDR3 region is CASSLGPTVSYEQYF. In nucleotides, the CDR3 is TGTGCCAGCAGCTTGGGGCCGACAGTCTCCTACGAGCAGTACTTC.

The genes are TRBV4-1 and TRBJ1-1; D ambiguous. The V and J ends lost 0 bases and 6 bases respectively, with 14 bases between them. Germline V gene lookup returns CDR1 MGHRA and CDR2 YSYEKL. This CDR3 comprises 15 residues. The CDR3 loop is CASSQDPPGMAEAFF. DNA for the CDR3: TGCGCCAGCAGCCAAGATCCCCCAGGAATGGCTGAAGCTTTCTTT.

This chain uses TRBV6-1 with TRBJ2-7, with 13 bases fitting TRBD2. Germline values: CDR1 MNHNS, CDR2 SASEGT. V shed 6 bases and J 1 base; nucleotides not matched to a gene: 3. The CDR3 length is 15 residues. CDR3 DNA sequence: TGTGCCAGCAGGGGACTAGCGGGGTCTTCCTACGAGCAGTACTTC. This translates into CASRGLAGSSYEQYF.

V and J are TRBV4-1 and TRBJ2-2, with 14 bases matching TRBD2. Looked up from germline, CDR1 is MGHRA and CDR2 is YSYEKL. Trimming at V came to 4 bases and at J to 6 bases, leaving 7 bases not matched to a gene. The CDR3 consists of 17 residues. CDR3 residues: CASSPFRTSGRSGELFF. Here the CDR3 DNA reads TGCGCCAGCAGCCCCTTTCGGACTAGCGGGAGGTCCGGGGAGCTGTTTTTT.

V and J are TRBV7-9 and TRBJ2-2, with no clear D. CDR3 length: 13 residues. Germline CDR1 and CDR2: SEHNR and FQNEAQ (reference sequence). Deletions cut 8 bases from V and 6 bases from J, with 13 bases between. CDR3 region: CASSSTAPGELFF. Here the CDR3 DNA reads TGTGCCAGCTCGTCCACCGCCCCCGGGGAGCTGTTTTTT.

The sample holds one count of this clone. The rearrangement joins TRBV27 to TRBJ1-5, with 8 nucleotides matching TRBD1. Trimming removed 4 bases from V and 3 bases from J; junction bases left unmatched: 5. The germline V gene has CDR1 MNHEY and CDR2 SMNVEV (reference sequence). CDR3 length: 15 residues. The CDR3 DNA follows: TGTGCCAGCAGTTATGCAGGGGGCATCAATCAGCCCCAGCATTTT. It translates to CASSYAGGINQPQHF.

This chain links TRBV30 with TRBJ1-2, with 7 positions matching TRBD1. The germline gives CDR1 GTSNPN, CDR2 SVGIG (reference sequence). Losses at the gene ends were 4 bases for V and 1 base for J; bases not matched to a gene: 9. The CDR3 sequence is 15 residues long. The CDR3 region is CAWNRDSALNYGYTF. In DNA, the CDR3 is TGTGCCTGGAACAGGGACAGCGCACTTAACTATGGCTACACCTTC.

CDR3 bases: TGTGCCAGTAGGAGGACTTCTGTTTCCTACGAGCAGTACTTC. Its protein product is CASRRTSVSYEQYF. The chain has TRBV19 and TRBJ2-7; possible D gene TRBD2, 5 bases. The CDR3 covers 14 residues. Germline CDR1 and CDR2: LNHDA and SQIVND (reference sequence). V lost 6 bases, J lost 1 base, and 13 bases lay in between.

The chain uses TRBV2 and TRBJ2-3; TRBD2 is a possible D gene (6 bases). This CDR3 region has 14 residues. CDR1 is SNHLY, CDR2 FYNNEI, per germline. Trimming shortened V by 4 bases and J by 2 bases, and 10 bases separated the two germline ends. This chain's CDR3 is CASSAVLATDTQYF. In nucleotides, the CDR3 is TGTGCCAGCAGTGCGGTACTAGCCACAGATACGCAGTATTTT.

The chain joins TRBV29-1 to TRBJ1-2; 8 bases match TRBD1. Germline V CDR1 and CDR2: SQVTM, ANQGSEA. The CDR3 is 12 residues long. Unmatched junction bases numbered 6, after V lost 6 bases and J lost 6 bases. CDR3 sequence: CSVQGAGNGYTF. The DNA of the CDR3 is TGCAGCGTCCAGGGGGCCGGAAATGGCTACACCTTC.

A word on this clone: This sample includes further DNA sequences coding for the same CDR3. J is TRBJ2-7 and V is TRBV4-3, with 11 positions matching TRBD2. The germline V gene encodes CDR1 LGHNA and CDR2 YSLEER. The CDR3 loop spans 15 amino acids. J gave up 4 bases and V 4 bases, and 6 bases lay outside the gene matches. CDR3 nucleotides: TGCGCCAGCAGCCGAACTAGCGGGAGTTCATACGAGCAGTACTTC. This gives the protein CASSRTSGSSYEQYF.

The J gene is TRBJ2-3, the V gene TRBV7-2; D is possibly TRBD2 (6 bases). Trimming left V 5 bases short and J 3 bases short, with 18 bases between. Per the germline V gene, CDR1 is SGHTA and CDR2 is FQGNSA. This CDR3 is built from 16 residues. CDR3 sequence reads: CASSPKGGDTTDTQYF. DNA of the CDR3: TGTGCCAGCAGCCCAAAGGGCGGGGATACTACAGATACGCAGTATTTT.

Only a few counts were recorded for this clone. V is TRBV19 and J is TRBJ1-6; D remains unclear. CDR1 is LNHDA and CDR2 is SQIVND in the germline V gene (reference sequence). CDR3 size: 13 residues. V gave up 5 bases and J gave up 15 bases, with 17 bases separating them. This CDR3 reads CASSGSRGLLLHF. CDR3 nucleotides: TGTGCCAGTAGTGGGAGTCGCGGCCTCCTCCTCCACTTT.

The V call is TRBV29-1, the J call TRBJ2-7; no clear D. The CDR3 runs to 12 residues. Germline CDR1 reads SQVTM; CDR2 reads ANQGSEA. Between the trimmed V and J ends, which lost 0 bases and 2 bases, there was a span of 5 bases. The CDR3, as DNA: TGCAGCGTTGAAGACAAAACCTACGAGCAGTACTTC. Translating gives CSVEDKTYEQYF.

The rearrangement links TRBV2 to TRBJ1-3; D is unresolved. There are 14 residues in the CDR3. V was trimmed by 4 bases and J by 1 base, leaving 8 bases between them. Looked up from germline, CDR1 is SNHLY and CDR2 is FYNNEI. The CDR3 DNA reads as TGTGCCAGCAGTGCGCAGCTATCTGGAAACACCATATATTTT. The encoded protein is CASSAQLSGNTIYF.

V is TRBV7-9 and J is TRBJ2-6, with 9 bases identical to TRBD1. Germline V lookup: CDR1 SEHNR, CDR2 FQNEAQ (reference sequence). The CDR3 contains 16 residues. J gave up 3 bases and V 5 bases, and 5 bases lay outside the gene matches. CDR3 sequence reads: CASSTGGLVGANVLTF. For the CDR3, the DNA is TGTGCCAGCAGCACAGGGGGCTTGGTTGGGGCCAACGTCCTGACTTTC.

The CDR3 loop is CAISEVGPYEQYF. In nucleotides, the CDR3 is TGTGCCATCAGTGAGGTCGGCCCCTACGAGCAGTACTTC. V usage is TRBV10-3 and J usage is TRBJ2-7; D gene ambiguous. The length of the CDR3 is 13 residues. Deletions cut 2 bases from V and 2 bases from J, with 7 bases between. Germline V CDR1 and CDR2: ENHRY, SYGVKD.

The chain employs TRBV7-2 and TRBJ2-1; D possibly matches TRBD1 or TRBD2 (5 bases each). Per germline, CDR1 SGHTA and CDR2 FQGNSA. Trimming took 0 bases from V and 2 from J, leaving 11 bases between them. The CDR3 is made up of 16 amino acids. The CDR3, as DNA: TGTGCCAGCAGCTTAGCGGGGCGGGTTACCTACAATGAGCAGTTCTTC. It translates to CASSLAGRVTYNEQFF.